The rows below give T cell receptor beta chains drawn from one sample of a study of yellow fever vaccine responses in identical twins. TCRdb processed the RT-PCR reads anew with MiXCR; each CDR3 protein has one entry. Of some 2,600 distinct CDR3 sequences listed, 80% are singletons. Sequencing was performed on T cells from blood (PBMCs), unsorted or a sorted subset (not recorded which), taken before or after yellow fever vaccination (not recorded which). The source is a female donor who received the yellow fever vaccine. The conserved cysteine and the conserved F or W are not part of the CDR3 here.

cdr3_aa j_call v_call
ASRWDYYGDNEQF TRBJ2-1 TRBV12-2
SANRGGNQPQH TRBJ1-5 TRBV20-1
ASSQGPPSGYNEQF TRBJ2-1 TRBV4-1
ASSLGRGRFTEAF TRBJ1-1 TRBV5-4
ASRPGVQETQY TRBJ2-5 TRBV7-8
ASRAVAGGMGTGELF TRBJ2-2 TRBV13
SARVLAGVGDNEQF TRBJ2-1 TRBV20-1
ASSLDAGGQETQY TRBJ2-5 TRBV5-4
ASSQDIMEVSSYNEQF TRBJ2-1 TRBV4-3
ASRESSGDEKLF TRBJ1-4 TRBV2
AIRPGQWSTEAF TRBJ1-1 TRBV10-3
ASSLSGRNTGELF TRBJ2-2 TRBV28
ASNPPRGTASPLH TRBJ1-6 TRBV13
ASSRDRGETQY TRBJ2-5 TRBV6-1
SAEGRMYNEQF TRBJ2-1 TRBV20-1
ASSYGWGNYGYT TRBJ1-2 TRBV6-2/TRBV6-3
ASKGDTDTQY TRBJ2-3 TRBV10-1
ASSQIYMNTEAF TRBJ1-1 TRBV3-1
ASSLGLAASYNEQF TRBJ2-1 TRBV7-6
ASSYSGGGADDEQF TRBJ2-1 TRBV6-5
ASSDVNSPLH TRBJ1-6 TRBV2
ASSVTGGAF TRBJ1-1 TRBV28
ASSLAGQGVTDTQY TRBJ2-3 TRBV5-1
ASSLFQIYSEAF TRBJ1-1 TRBV11-1
ASSYTRPEQF TRBJ2-1 TRBV6-2/TRBV6-3
ASSTGYRTGEKLF TRBJ1-4 TRBV6-1
ASSEGGNIQY TRBJ2-4 TRBV25-1
ASSGEGFGNIQY TRBJ2-4 TRBV2
ASRQEGYQETQY TRBJ2-5 TRBV11-1
SATEPSTYGYT TRBJ1-2 TRBV20-1
ASSLRDSSYEQY TRBJ2-7 TRBV19
ASSQTQGNYGYT TRBJ1-2 TRBV4-1
ASSLRDRGSTIY TRBJ1-3 TRBV7-8
ASSQLSGNANTGELF TRBJ2-2 TRBV4-3
ASSRRRDRQETQY TRBJ2-5 TRBV6-1
ASSLRGQGLHYGYT TRBJ1-2 TRBV7-9
ASRVDREYYGYT TRBJ1-2 TRBV13
ASLSGYNEQF TRBJ2-1 TRBV12-3/TRBV12-4
ASSPRTGTGELF TRBJ2-2 TRBV18
ASSSVAGASEQY TRBJ2-7 TRBV7-9
ASSRWAESSYNEQF TRBJ2-1 TRBV7-3
ASSQPPGQGTDEQF TRBJ2-1 TRBV4-3
ASSQQAGLNYGYT TRBJ1-2 TRBV4-1
ASSQDLTGWGLNEQF TRBJ2-1 TRBV12-3/TRBV12-4
ASRPTGTSVTEQY TRBJ2-7 TRBV12-3/TRBV12-4
ATSRFTGNTGELF TRBJ2-2 TRBV15
ASSLARGTDTQY TRBJ2-3 TRBV11-1
ATSDSTGNNEQF TRBJ2-1 TRBV15
AWSAGGRPEQPQH TRBJ1-5 TRBV30
ATTQGPLMNTEAF TRBJ1-1 TRBV30
ASSDAGDNLFGYT TRBJ1-2 TRBV6-4
SARDTSHYNEQF TRBJ2-1 TRBV20-1
ASSVQTGREGYT TRBJ1-2 TRBV4-1
ASSFSTGASYEQY TRBJ2-7 TRBV7-9
ASSLLGVRVSTDTQY TRBJ2-3 TRBV13
ASSPGQNEQF TRBJ2-1 TRBV9
ASRGDRAYEQY TRBJ2-7 TRBV11-1
ASSLGQETQY TRBJ2-5 TRBV7-8